The sequence of this T cell receptor beta chain was determined in a study of cytotoxic CD8 clonotypes in ibrutinib-treated CLL. Overall study: Patient counts were around 12 relapsed/refractory, roughly 15 treatment-naive and about 18 IGHV unmutated. Among responders, roughly 24 were partial and 2 complete; after median roughly 68 months, about 15 stayed remitted and some twelve progressed. The study, taken as a whole, reports: Clonality measured at baseline exceeded age-matched healthy donors, tracking circulating CD8+ T-cell counts. Public clonotypes, rarely seen, contracted or held steady on treatment.

TCRdb's table, derived via immunoSEQ multiplex PCR, lists solely in-frame clones and lacks some. The sample shows about 160,000 clones, roughly 86% of them seen only once. A word on this clone: The antigen remains unidentified.

Germline V lookup: CDR1 SGDLS, CDR2 YYNGEE. With V trimmed by 4 bases and J by 6 bases, 5 bases remained unmatched. This CDR3 is built from 15 residues. The clonotype originates from a human donor with chronic lymphocytic leukemia. The V gene is TRBV9, the J gene TRBJ1-6; the match to TRBD1 covers 9 bases. The sequences come from PBMCs, collected after 12 months of ibrutinib treatment. This CDR3 is CASSSSGQGNSPLHF. CDR3 coding DNA: TGTGCCAGCAGCTCTTCGGGACAGGGTAATTCACCCCTCCACTTT.